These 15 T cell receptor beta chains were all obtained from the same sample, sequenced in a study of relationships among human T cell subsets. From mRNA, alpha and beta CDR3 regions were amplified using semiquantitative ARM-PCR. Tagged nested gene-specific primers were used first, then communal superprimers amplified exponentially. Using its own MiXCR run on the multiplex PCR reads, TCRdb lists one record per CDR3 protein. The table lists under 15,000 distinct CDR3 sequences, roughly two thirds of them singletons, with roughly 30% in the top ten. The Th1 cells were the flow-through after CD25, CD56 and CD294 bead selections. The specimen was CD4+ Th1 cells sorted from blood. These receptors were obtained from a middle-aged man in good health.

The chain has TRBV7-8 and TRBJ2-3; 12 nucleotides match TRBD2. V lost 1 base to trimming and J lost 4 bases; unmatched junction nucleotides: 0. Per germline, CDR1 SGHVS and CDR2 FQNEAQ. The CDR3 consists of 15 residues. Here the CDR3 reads CASSLGLAGADTQYF. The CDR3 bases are TGTGCCAGCAGCTTAGGACTAGCGGGGGCAGATACGCAGTATTTT.

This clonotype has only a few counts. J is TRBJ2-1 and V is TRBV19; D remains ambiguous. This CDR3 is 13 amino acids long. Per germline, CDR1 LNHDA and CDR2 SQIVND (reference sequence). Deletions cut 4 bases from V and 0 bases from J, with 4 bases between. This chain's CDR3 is CASSRSSYNEQFF. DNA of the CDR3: TGTGCCAGTAGTAGAAGCTCCTACAATGAGCAGTTCTTC.

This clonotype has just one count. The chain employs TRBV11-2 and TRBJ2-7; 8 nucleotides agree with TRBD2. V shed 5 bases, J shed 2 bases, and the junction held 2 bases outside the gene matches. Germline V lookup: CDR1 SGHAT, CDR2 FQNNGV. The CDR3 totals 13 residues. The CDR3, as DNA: TGTGCCAGCAGCCTACTAGCGGCCTACGAGCAGTACTTC. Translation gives CASSLLAAYEQYF.

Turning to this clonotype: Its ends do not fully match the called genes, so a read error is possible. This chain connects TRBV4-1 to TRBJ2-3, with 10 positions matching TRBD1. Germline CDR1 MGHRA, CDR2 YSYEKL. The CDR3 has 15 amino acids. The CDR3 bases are TGTGCCAGCAGCCTGATGGGACAGGGGATACGTACGCAGTATTTT. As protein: CASSLMGQGIRTQYF.

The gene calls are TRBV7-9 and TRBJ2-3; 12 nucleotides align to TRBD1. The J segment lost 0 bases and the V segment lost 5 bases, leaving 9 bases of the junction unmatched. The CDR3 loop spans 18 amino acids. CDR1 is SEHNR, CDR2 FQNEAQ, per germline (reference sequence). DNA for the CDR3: TGTGCCAGCAGCCCGTGGGACAGGGGGCTAGTGAGCACAGATACGCAGTATTTT. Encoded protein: CASSPWDRGLVSTDTQYF.

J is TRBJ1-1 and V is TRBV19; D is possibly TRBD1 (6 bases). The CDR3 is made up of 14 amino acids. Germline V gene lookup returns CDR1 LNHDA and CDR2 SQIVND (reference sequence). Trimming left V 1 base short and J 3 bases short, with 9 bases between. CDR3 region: CASSIGGRDTEAFF. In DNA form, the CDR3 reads TGTGCCAGTAGTATAGGGGGGCGTGACACTGAAGCTTTCTTT.

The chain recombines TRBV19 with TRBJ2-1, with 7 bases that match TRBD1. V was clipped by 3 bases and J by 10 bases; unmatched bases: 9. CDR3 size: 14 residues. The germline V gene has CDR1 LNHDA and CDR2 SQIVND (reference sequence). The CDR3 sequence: CASSMGGTASEQFF. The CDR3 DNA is TGTGCCAGTAGTATGGGTGGGACAGCCTCCGAGCAGTTCTTC.

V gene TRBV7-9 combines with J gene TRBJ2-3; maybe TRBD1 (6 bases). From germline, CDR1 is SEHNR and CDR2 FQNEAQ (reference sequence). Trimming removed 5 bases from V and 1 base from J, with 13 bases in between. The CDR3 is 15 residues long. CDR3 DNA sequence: TGTGCCAGCAGCCCCCGTCGACAGGGCACAGATACGCAGTATTTT. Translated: CASSPRRQGTDTQYF.

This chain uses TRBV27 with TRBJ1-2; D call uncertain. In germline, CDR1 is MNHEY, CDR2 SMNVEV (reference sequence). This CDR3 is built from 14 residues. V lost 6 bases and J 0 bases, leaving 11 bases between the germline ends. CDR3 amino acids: CASRSGRTNYGYTF. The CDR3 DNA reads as TGTGCCAGCAGAAGCGGCCGAACTAACTATGGCTACACCTTC.

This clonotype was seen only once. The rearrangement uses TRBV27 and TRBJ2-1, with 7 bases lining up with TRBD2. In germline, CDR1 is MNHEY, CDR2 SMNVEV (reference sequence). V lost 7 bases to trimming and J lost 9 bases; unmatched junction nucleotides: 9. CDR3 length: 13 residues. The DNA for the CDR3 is TGTGCCAGCACCCCCCTAGCGGCAGGTGAGCAGTTCTTC. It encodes CASTPLAAGEQFF.

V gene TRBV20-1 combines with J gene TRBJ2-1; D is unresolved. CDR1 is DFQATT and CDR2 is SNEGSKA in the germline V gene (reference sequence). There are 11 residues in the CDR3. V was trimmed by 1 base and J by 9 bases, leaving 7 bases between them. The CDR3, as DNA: TGCAGTGCTAGAGGCTTGCCTGAGCAGTTCTTC. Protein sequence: CSARGLPEQFF.

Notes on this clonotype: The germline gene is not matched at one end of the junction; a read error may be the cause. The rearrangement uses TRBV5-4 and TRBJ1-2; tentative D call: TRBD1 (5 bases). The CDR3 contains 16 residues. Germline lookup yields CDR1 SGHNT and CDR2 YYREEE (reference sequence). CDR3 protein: CASSLAGGEMNYGYTF. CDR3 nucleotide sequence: TGCGCCAGCAGCTTGGCCGGGGGGGAGATGAACTATGGCTACACCTTC.

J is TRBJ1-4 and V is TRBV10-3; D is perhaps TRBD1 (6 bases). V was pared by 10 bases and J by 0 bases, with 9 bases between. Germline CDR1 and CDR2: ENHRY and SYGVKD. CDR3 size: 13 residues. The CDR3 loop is CATGGSTNEKLFF. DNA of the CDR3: TGTGCCACCGGGGGCTCAACTAATGAAAAACTGTTTTTT.

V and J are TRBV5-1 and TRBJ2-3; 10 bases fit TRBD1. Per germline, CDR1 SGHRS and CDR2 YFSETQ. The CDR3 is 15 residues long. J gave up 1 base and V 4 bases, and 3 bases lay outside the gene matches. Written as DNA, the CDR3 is TGCGCCAGCAGCGGACAGGGGGGCGGCACAGATACGCAGTATTTT. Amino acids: CASSGQGGGTDTQYF.

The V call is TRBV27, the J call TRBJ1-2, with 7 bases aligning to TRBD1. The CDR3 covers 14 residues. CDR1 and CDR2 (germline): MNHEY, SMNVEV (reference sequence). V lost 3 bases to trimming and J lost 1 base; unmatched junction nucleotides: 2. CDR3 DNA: TGTGCCAGCAGTTTCCACAGGGGTAACTATGGCTACACCTTC. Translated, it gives CASSFHRGNYGYTF.